This TCR beta chain was retrieved from a study of T-cell memory formation after mild COVID-19. Looking at the study overall: Among the donors, TCR clusters were largely specific to each donor.

This clonotype occurred a few times. Its specificity is unknown. TCRdb re-called the 5' RACE reads through MiXCR, storing one row per CDR3 protein. This table holds roughly 620,000 distinct CDR3 sequences, about a sixth found once. Overall study results and limits: The appearance of some responding clones in pre-infection memory suggested that cross-reactive memory joined.

This CDR3 has 13 amino acids. The germline V gene has CDR1 SGHTA and CDR2 FQGNSA. V shed 1 base and J shed 8 bases, with 11 bases lying between them. Sample: PBMCs or a T cell subset sorted from them (not recorded which). The clonotype originates from an adult woman who had mild COVID-19 (a few samples of this study predate the infection). Cell type and time point are not known. The chain links TRBV7-2 to TRBJ1-1; possible D gene TRBD1, 5 bases. The CDR3 coding sequence is TGTGCCAGCAGCTTAGAGTATGGGGGAGAAGCTTTCTTT. It codes for CASSLEYGGEAFF.